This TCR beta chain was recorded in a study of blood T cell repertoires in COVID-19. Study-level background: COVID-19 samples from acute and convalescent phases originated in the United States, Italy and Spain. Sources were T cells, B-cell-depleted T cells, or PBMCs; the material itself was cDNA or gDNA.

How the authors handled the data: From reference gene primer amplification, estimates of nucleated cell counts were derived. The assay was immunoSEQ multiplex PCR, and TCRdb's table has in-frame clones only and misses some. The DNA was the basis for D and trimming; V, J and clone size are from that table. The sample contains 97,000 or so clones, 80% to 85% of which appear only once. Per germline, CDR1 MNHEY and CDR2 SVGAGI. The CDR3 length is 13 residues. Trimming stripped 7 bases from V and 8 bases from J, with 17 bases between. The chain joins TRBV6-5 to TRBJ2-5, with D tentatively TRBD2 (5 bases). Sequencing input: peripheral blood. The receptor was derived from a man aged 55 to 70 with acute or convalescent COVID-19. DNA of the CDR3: TGTGCCAGCACCTCCCTGGCGGGCAACACCCAGTACTTC. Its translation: CASTSLAGNTQYF.